At least ten counts were recorded for the clone carrying this T cell receptor (beta chain). Other DNA variants within this sample encode the same CDR3. The data originate from a study of shared clonotypes between healthy human individuals. The CDR3 sequence is 14 residues long. V gave up 6 bases and J gave up 6 bases; unmatched junction bases: 8. CDR1 MNHEY and CDR2 SMNVEV come from the germline V gene (reference sequence). About 100 million PBMCs were counted before genomic DNA extraction. Genomic DNA belonging to each subset was distributed in equal measure over several immunoSEQ plates. Amplification in unsorted PBMC replicate PCRs started from around 300 ng DNA, which equals roughly 27,000 T cell genomes. Ten immunoSEQ deep assay plates were used by the authors to sequence unsorted PBMC DNA. Clones were read by immunoSEQ multiplex PCR, and TCRdb kept only the in-frame ones, dropping some. The table has under 600,000 clones, 60% to 80% seen once; the top ten hold around 13%.

The sequence was collected from a woman aged 40 to 50 in good health. Some clones in this sample may be carry-over from other donors' samples. V and J are TRBV27 and TRBJ1-5; 7 nucleotides agree with TRBD1. Sequences were obtained from PBMCs. CDR3 nucleotides: TGTGCCAGCAGAGTCAGGGGGGAAGGTCAGCCCCAGCATTTT. Protein: CASRVRGEGQPQHF.